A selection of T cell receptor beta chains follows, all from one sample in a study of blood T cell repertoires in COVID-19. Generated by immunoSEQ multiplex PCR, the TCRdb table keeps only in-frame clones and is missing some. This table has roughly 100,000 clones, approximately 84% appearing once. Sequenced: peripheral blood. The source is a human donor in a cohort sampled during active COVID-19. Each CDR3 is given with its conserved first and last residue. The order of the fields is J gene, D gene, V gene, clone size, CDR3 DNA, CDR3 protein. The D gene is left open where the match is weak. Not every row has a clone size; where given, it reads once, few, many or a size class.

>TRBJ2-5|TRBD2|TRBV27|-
TGTGCCAGCCGTAGCGGGGGGGAAGAGACCCAGTACTTC
CASRSGGEETQYF
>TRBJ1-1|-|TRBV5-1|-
TGCGCCAGCAGCTTGGAGGGCTCGGGGGCTGAAGCTTTCTTT
CASSLEGSGAEAFF
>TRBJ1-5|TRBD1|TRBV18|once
TGTGCCAGCTCACCACGTGAGACAGGGAATCAGCCCCAGCATTTT
CASSPRETGNQPQHF
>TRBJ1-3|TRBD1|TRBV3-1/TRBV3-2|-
TGTGCCAGCAGGACCGGGACAGGGGTCGGAAACACCATATATTTT
CASRTGTGVGNTIYF
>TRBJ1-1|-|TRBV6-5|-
TGTGCCAGCAGTTACGGGAGGGGGGGAAACACTGAAGCTTTCTTT
CASSYGRGGNTEAFF
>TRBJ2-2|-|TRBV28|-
TGTGCCAGCAGGGAACCTACAGCCCTTAACACCGGGGAGCTGTTTTTT
CASREPTALNTGELFF
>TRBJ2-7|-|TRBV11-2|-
TGTGCCAGCAGCTTAGGCAGTAACTCCTACGAGCAGTACTTC
CASSLGSNSYEQYF
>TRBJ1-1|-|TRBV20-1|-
TGCAGTGTTTCAGGCCCTGAAGCTTTCTTT
CSVSGPEAFF
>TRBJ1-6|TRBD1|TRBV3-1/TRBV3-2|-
TGTGCCAGCAGCAACCGGGACAGGGGCATCAACTTT
CASSNRDRGINF
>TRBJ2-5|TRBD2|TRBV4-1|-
TGCGCCAGCAGCCAAGATTTCGGGGGGGCGATGCCCGAGACCCAGTACTTC
CASSQDFGGAMPETQYF
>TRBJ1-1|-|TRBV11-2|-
TGTGCCAGCAGGCAACTGGGAGTCTCTGAAGCTTTCTTT
CASRQLGVSEAFF
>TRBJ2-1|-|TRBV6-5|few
TGTGCCAGCAGCCGCGGTAGTGAGCAGTTCTTC
CASSRGSEQFF
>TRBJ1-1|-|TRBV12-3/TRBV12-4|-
TGTGCCAGCAGTTTTGGGAGGAACACTGAAGCTTTCTTT
CASSFGRNTEAFF
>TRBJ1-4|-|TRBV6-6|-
TGTGCCAGCAGACCATACAGGGACGGGAATGAAAAACTGTTTTTT
CASRPYRDGNEKLFF
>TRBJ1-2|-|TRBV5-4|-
TGTGCCAGCAGCCAGACGCAGGGAGGCTATGGCTACACCTTC
CASSQTQGGYGYTF
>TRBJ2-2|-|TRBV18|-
TGTGCCAGCTCACCAGCTAACAGGGCCGGGGAGCTGTTTTTT
CASSPANRAGELFF
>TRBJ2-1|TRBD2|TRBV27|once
TGTGCCAGCAATAGACTAGCGGGAGAGCAGTTCTTC
CASNRLAGEQFF
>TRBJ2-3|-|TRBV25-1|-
TGTGCCAGCAGTGAGACAGGAGACTACACAGATACGCAGTATTTT
CASSETGDYTDTQYF
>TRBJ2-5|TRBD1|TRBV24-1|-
TGTGCCACCAGTGCCACGGACAGGGGATACCAAGAGACCCAGTACTTC
CATSATDRGYQETQYF
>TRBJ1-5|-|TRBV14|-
TGTGCCAGCAGCCGAGGGATGCAGCCCCAGCATTTT
CASSRGMQPQHF
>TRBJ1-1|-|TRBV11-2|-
TGTGCCAGCAGTTCGTGGGAGTCCCTGGTCCCTGAAGCTTTCTTT
CASSSWESLVPEAFF
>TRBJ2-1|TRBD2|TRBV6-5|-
TGTGCCATTGTGTCTCGGGGGGGAAAGGGCAATGAGCAGTTCTTC
CAIVSRGGKGNEQFF
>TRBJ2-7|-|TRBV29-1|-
TGCAGCGTTGAAGGTCGTCGCGGACCAGGGTTCAACGAGCAGTACTTC
CSVEGRRGPGFNEQYF
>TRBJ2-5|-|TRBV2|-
TGTGCCAGCAGTGAACAGGGGCAAGAGACCCAGTACTTC
CASSEQGQETQYF
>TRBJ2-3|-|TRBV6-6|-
TGTGCCAGCAGTTACGGTAGAGATACGCAGTATTTT
CASSYGRDTQYF
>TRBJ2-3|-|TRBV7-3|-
TGTGCCAGCAGCTTAGGGGTGCTAGCGACAGATACGCAGTATTTT
CASSLGVLATDTQYF
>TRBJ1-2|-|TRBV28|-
TGTGCCAGCAGTCCGCGTTGGTTTAACTATGGCTACACCTTC
CASSPRWFNYGYTF
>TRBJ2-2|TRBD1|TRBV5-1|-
TGCGCCAGCAGCTTAGGGACAGGGAACACCGGGGAGCTGTTTTTT
CASSLGTGNTGELFF
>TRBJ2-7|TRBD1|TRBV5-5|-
TGTGCCAGCAGCCCAGAACCCCGGACAGGGATGTACGAGCAGTACTTC
CASSPEPRTGMYEQYF
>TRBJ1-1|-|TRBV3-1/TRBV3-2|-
TGTGCCAGCAGCCCCGAATTGCGGCCCGTGAACACTGAAGCTTTCTTT
CASSPELRPVNTEAFF